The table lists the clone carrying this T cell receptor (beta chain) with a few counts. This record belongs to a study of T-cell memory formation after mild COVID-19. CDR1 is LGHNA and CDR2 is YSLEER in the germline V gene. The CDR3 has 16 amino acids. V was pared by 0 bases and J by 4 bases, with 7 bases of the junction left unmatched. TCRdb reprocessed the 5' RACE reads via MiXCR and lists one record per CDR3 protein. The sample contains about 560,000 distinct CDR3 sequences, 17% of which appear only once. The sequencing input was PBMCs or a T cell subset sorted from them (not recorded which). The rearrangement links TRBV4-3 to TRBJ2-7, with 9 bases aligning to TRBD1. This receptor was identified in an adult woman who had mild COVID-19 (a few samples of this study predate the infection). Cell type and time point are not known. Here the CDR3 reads CASSQDSLGQGYEQYF. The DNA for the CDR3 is TGCGCCAGCAGCCAAGATTCCCTTGGACAGGGGTACGAGCAGTACTTC.